The following is a TCR beta chain sequence with its context. CDR1 SEHNR and CDR2 FQNEAQ come from the germline V gene (reference sequence). V was trimmed by 1 base and J by 5 bases, leaving 13 bases between them. This CDR3 comprises 15 residues. This sample is part of a study of cytomegalovirus exposure and HLA in healthy donors. PCR was performed using 60 Vbeta and 13 Jbeta primers. The table came from immunoSEQ multiplex PCR; TCRdb's copy has only in-frame clones and leaves some out. The sample consists of nearly 110,000 clones, under 85% of them appearing once. The chain uses TRBV7-9 and TRBJ2-3; D is possibly TRBD2 (5 bases). Sequenced: PBMCs. The receptor was derived from a male donor in good health and CMV-seronegative. This CDR3 reads CASSLGRTRKDTQYF. In DNA form, the CDR3 reads TGTGCCAGCAGCTTAGGGAGGACGAGAAAAGATACGCAGTATTTT.